The TCR beta chain under discussion was sequenced for a study of CD8 T cell repertoires and HIV-1 epitope variants. This clone was seen once. Its antigen is unknown. Libraries were prepared by immunoSEQ multiplex PCR; TCRdb keeps only in-frame clonotypes and omits some of them. The sample consists of 6,000 to 8,000 clones, roughly 70% of them appearing once. Trimming left V 2 bases short and J 3 bases short, with 7 bases between. CDR3 length equals 13 residues. CDR1 and CDR2 (germline): MNHNY, SVGAGI (reference sequence). The chain is built from TRBV6-6 and TRBJ1-2, with D possibly TRBD1 on 5 matching bases. The sample was cultured CD8+ T cells derived from PBMCs. This receptor was taken from a male donor with HIV. The CDR3 protein is CASSYATDYGYTF. DNA for the CDR3: TGTGCCAGCAGTTACGCGACAGACTATGGCTACACCTTC.